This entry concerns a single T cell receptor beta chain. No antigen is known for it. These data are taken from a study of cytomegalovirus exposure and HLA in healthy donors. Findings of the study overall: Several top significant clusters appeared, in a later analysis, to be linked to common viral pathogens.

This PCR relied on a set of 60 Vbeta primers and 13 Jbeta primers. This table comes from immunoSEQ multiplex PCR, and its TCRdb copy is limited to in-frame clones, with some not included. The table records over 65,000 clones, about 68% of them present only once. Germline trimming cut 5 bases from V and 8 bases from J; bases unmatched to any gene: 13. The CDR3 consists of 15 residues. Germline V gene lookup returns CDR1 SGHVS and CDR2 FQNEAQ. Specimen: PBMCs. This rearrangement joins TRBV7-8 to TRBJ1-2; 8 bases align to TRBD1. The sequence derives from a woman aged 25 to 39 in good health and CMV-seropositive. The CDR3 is CASSLVRQGPGGYTF. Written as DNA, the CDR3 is TGTGCCAGCAGCCTCGTTCGACAGGGGCCGGGGGGCTACACCTTC.